Sequencing of this TCR beta chain was carried out in a study of blood T cell repertoires in COVID-19. Overall study: T cells, B-cell-depleted T cells, or PBMCs provided the cDNA or gDNA that served as material.

The CDR3 totals 15 residues. CDR1 and CDR2 (germline): MNHEY, SMNVEV (reference sequence). After removal of 5 bases from V and 6 bases from J, the junction contained 8 bases not matched to a gene. The assay was immunoSEQ multiplex PCR, and TCRdb's table has in-frame clones only and misses some. The sample holds 120,000 to 150,000 clones, approximately 85% seen once. The cohort comprised adults aged roughly 18 to 95 years residing in under 25 US areas. Participants reported their clinical history, and cohort assignment relied on those reports. The sample was PBMCs or T cells enriched from blood (not recorded which). The receptor was isolated from a woman aged 45-65 years with acute COVID-19. V is TRBV27 and J is TRBJ1-5; TRBD1 matches at 9 bases. CDR3 DNA sequence: TGTGCCAGCAGTCTTACAGGGGGCGCGGGTCAGCCCCAGCATTTT. This translates into CASSLTGGAGQPQHF.